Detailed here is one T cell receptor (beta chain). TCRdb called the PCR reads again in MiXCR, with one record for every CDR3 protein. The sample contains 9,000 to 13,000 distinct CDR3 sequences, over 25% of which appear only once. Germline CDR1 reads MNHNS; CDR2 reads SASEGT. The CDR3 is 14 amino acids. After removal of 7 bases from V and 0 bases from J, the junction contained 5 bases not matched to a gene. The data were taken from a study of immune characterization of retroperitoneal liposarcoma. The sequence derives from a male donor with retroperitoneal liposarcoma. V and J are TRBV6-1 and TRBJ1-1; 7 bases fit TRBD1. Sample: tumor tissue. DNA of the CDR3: TGTGCCAGCAAACCGACAGGGATGAACACTGAAGCTTTCTTT. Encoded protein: CASKPTGMNTEAFF.